The present TCR beta chain was sequenced within a study of identical twins. The CDR3 is made up of 19 amino acids. Germline assignment: CDR1 KGHDR and CDR2 SFDVKD. The V end lost 4 bases, the J end lost 0 bases, and 22 bases lay between the germline ends. The study's findings and limits: Shared out-of-frame alpha sequences (those common to twins) showed excess low generation probability.

This clonotype appeared a few times. Its specificity is unknown. TCRdb recomputed calls from the 5' RACE reads with MiXCR, one row per CDR3 protein. The sample consists of 1.5 million to 2 million distinct CDR3 sequences, around a third of them appearing once. Sequencing was carried out using cord blood. This TCR came from a newborn girl in good health. This chain uses TRBV24-1 with TRBJ2-3, with D maybe TRBD1 (7 bases). This chain's CDR3 is CATSDFKGAWRDSTDTQYF. In DNA, the CDR3 is TGTGCCACCAGTGACTTCAAGGGGGCATGGCGGGACAGCACAGATACGCAGTATTTT.